These 13 T cell receptor beta chains were sequenced from one sample in a study of memory CD8 T cells in hepatitis C reinfection. The sample's time point: late/post reinfection, 12 to 24 weeks after detection. No in vitro expansion preceded TCR sequencing of the sorted cells. Data came from immunoSEQ multiplex PCR; TCRdb stores just in-frame clones and leaves some out. The table records 46,000 or so clones, about 91% of them present only once. The sequencing sample was made of naive CD8+ T cells sorted from blood. The receptors here all came from a man aged 18 to 30 with hepatitis C virus infection.

The chain is built from TRBV21-1 and TRBJ2-5; the D call of TRBD1 is as the table states it, not checked on the DNA. TRBV21-1 is a listed pseudogene. The CDR3 totals 13 residues. The CDR3 DNA sequence: TGTGCCAGCAGCAAAGGGGGCCGTGAGACCCAGTACTTC. This codes for CASSKGGRETQYF.

V gene TRBV9 combines with J gene TRBJ2-3; TRBD2 aligns across 10 bases. Unmatched junction bases numbered 7, after V lost 0 bases and J lost 0 bases. In germline, CDR1 is SGDLS, CDR2 YYNGEE. CDR3 length: 18 residues. Here the CDR3 DNA reads TGTGCCAGCAGCGTAGGGTCGACTAGCGGGTTTAGCACAGATACGCAGTATTTT. This sequence encodes CASSVGSTSGFSTDTQYF.

Concerning this clone: The germline gene is not matched at one end of the junction; a read error may be the cause. Different DNA sequences within this sample yield the same CDR3. The J gene is TRBJ2-2, the V gene TRBV6-1; a weak D match, TRBD2 (5 bases). Germline V gene data show CDR1 as MNHNS and CDR2 as SASEGT. CDR3 length: 14 amino acids. The CDR3 region is CASSEIRRTGELFF. The CDR3 DNA reads as TGTGCCAGCAGTGAAATCAGGAGGACCGGGGAGCTGTTTTTC.

The count of this clone is one. The chain couples TRBV6-1 to TRBJ2-1; 10 nucleotides line up with TRBD1. CDR3 length: 16 residues. CDR1 and CDR2 (germline): MNHNS, SASEGT. The J segment lost 6 bases and the V segment lost 4 bases, leaving 9 bases of the junction unmatched. Here the CDR3 reads CASSATLGQGFNEQFF. The CDR3, as DNA: TGTGCCAGCAGTGCAACCCTGGGACAGGGGTTCAATGAGCAGTTCTTC.

The chain is built from TRBV5-1 and TRBJ2-5, with no clear D. CDR1 and CDR2 from the germline V gene are SGHRS and YFSETQ. There are 14 residues in the CDR3. Trimming shortened V by 0 bases and J by 5 bases, and 11 bases separated the two germline ends. The CDR3 is CASSLAFSTETQYF. The CDR3 DNA reads TGCGCCAGCAGCTTGGCTTTTAGTACCGAGACCCAGTACTTC.

The gene calls are TRBV19 and TRBJ1-5; perhaps TRBD1 as D (5 bases). The CDR3 is 16 amino acids. Germline CDR1 LNHDA, CDR2 SQIVND (reference sequence). The V gene lost 0 bases and the J gene lost 7 bases, with 16 bases spanning the gap. The CDR3 nucleotides are TGTGCCAGTAGTATAGATGTCCCACAGGCGGAACAGCCCCAGCATTTT. Amino acids: CASSIDVPQAEQPQHF.

The rearrangement links TRBV11-2 to TRBJ1-1; TRBD1 might be the D (5 bases). This CDR3 contains 13 residues. Germline V gene lookup returns CDR1 SGHAT and CDR2 FQNNGV. The V and J ends lost 1 base and 5 bases respectively, with 8 bases between them. The CDR3 reads CASSLGGRTEAFF. CDR3 in DNA: TGTGCCAGCAGCTTAGGGGGGAGGACTGAAGCTTTCTTT.

The chain has TRBV5-1 and TRBJ2-1, with D perhaps TRBD2 (6 bases). Between the trimmed V and J ends, which lost 0 bases and 4 bases, there was a span of 11 bases. Germline V gene data show CDR1 as SGHRS and CDR2 as YFSETQ. The CDR3 length is 15 residues. CDR3 nucleotide sequence: TGCGCCAGCAGCTTGGAGGCGGGGACTTACAATGAGCAGTTCTTC. Residues: CASSLEAGTYNEQFF.

This clone appeared a few times. The same CDR3 can be traced to other DNA sequences in this sample. The chain employs TRBV4-1 and TRBJ1-4; D is unresolved. The CDR3 covers 15 residues. Looked up from germline, CDR1 is MGHRA and CDR2 is YSYEKL. V dropped 0 bases and J dropped 0 bases, with 5 bases sitting between them. The DNA of the CDR3 is TGCGCCAGCAGCCAAGAGGCGGCAACTAATGAAAAACTGTTTTTT. Translating it yields CASSQEAATNEKLFF.

The V call is TRBV27, the J call TRBJ1-6; D uncertain. The V gene lost 3 bases and the J gene lost 10 bases, with 13 bases spanning the gap. The germline CDR1 and CDR2 sequences are MNHEY and SMNVEV (reference sequence). CDR3 size: 14 residues. The CDR3 DNA sequence: TGTGCCAGCAGTTTGGGAGGCAGTTGGTCACCCCTCCACTTT. Translated, it gives CASSLGGSWSPLHF.

The CDR3, as DNA: TGTGCCAGCAGCTTAGCTTCGGGGGACTCACCCCTCCACTTT. Its translation: CASSLASGDSPLHF. The chain recombines TRBV7-6 with TRBJ1-6; D may be TRBD1 (5 bases). CDR1 is SGHVS and CDR2 is FNYEAQ in the germline V gene. The CDR3 runs to 14 residues. V was trimmed by 0 bases and J by 10 bases, leaving 10 bases between them. Combining the CDR3 with reference TRBV7-6 and TRBJ1-6 gives the whole variable domain GAGVSQSPRYKVTKRGQDVALRCDPISGHVSLYWYRQALGQGPEFLTYFNYEAQQDKSGLPNDRFSAERPEGSISTLTIQRTEQRDSAMYRCASSLASGDSPLHFGNGTRLTVT.

The V gene is TRBV7-9, the J gene TRBJ2-2; TRBD2 matches at 11 bases. Looked up from germline, CDR1 is SEHNR and CDR2 is FQNEAQ (reference sequence). V lost 5 bases to trimming and J lost 1 base; unmatched junction nucleotides: 9. There are 18 residues in the CDR3. The CDR3 DNA is TGTGCCAGCAGCACCACTGTAGCGGGGGGGATGAACACCGGGGAGCTGTTTTTT. Amino acid sequence: CASSTTVAGGMNTGELFF.

The V gene is TRBV28, the J gene TRBJ2-7; D is undetermined. V was trimmed by 3 bases and J by 1 base, leaving 7 bases between them. CDR1 is MDHEN and CDR2 is SYDVKM in the germline V gene. There are 13 residues in the CDR3. The CDR3 loop is CASSFSQSYEQYF. CDR3 nucleotides: TGTGCCAGCAGTTTTAGCCAGTCCTACGAGCAGTACTTC.